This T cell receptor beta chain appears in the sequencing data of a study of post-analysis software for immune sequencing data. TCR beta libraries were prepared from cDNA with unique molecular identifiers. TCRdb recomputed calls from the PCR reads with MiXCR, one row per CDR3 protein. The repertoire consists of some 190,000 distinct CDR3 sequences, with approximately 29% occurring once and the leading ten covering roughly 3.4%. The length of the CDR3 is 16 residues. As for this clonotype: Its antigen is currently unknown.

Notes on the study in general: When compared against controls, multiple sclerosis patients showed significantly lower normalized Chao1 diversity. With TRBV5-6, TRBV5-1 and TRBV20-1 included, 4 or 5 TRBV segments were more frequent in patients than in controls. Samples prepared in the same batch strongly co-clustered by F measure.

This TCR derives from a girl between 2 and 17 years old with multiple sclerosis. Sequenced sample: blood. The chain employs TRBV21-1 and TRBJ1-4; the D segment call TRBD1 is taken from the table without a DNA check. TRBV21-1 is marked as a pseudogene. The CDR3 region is CASNVGTRATNEKLFF. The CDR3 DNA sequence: TGTGCCAGCAATGTAGGGACAAGAGCAACTAATGAAAAACTGTTTTTT.